This passage covers 30 T cell receptor beta chains from one sample sequenced in a study of CD8+ T cells in alopecia areata. TCR sequencing used cDNA made by reverse transcription of extracted RNA. Repertoires were generated with immunoSEQ multiplex PCR, while TCRdb's copy carries only in-frame clones and drops some. The sample shows over 150,000 clones, more than 55% of them seen only once. Sequencing used CD8+ T cells sorted from blood. Source of these receptors: a human donor in good health.

Concerning this clone: Other DNA sequences in the same sample also yield this CDR3. V usage is TRBV4-1 and J usage is TRBJ1-1; D is perhaps TRBD1 (5 bases). Germline V gene sequence: CDR1 MGHRA, CDR2 YSYEKL. V lost 0 bases to trimming and J lost 0 bases, with 8 bases between them. This CDR3 comprises 15 residues. The CDR3 region has the DNA TGCGCCAGCAGCCAAGAGCCAGGGATGAACACTGAAGCTTTCTTT. Translating it yields CASSQEPGMNTEAFF.

The rearrangement links TRBV27 to TRBJ1-1; D not certain. Germline V CDR1 and CDR2: MNHEY, SMNVEV (reference sequence). Trimming pared 3 bases from V and 4 bases from J, leaving 12 bases between. The CDR3 runs to 14 residues. The CDR3 region is CASSFSDTVTEAFF. The CDR3 bases are TGTGCCAGCAGTTTCTCCGACACGGTCACTGAAGCTTTCTTT.

This chain joins TRBV27 and TRBJ1-1, with 7 positions matching TRBD1. The CDR3 length is 16 residues. Germline V gene data show CDR1 as MNHEY and CDR2 as SMNVEV (reference sequence). With V trimmed by 0 bases and J by 1 base, 5 bases remained unmatched. CDR3: CASSLSGTEQNTEAFF. Here the CDR3 DNA reads TGTGCCAGCAGTTTATCCGGGACAGAACAGAACACTGAAGCTTTCTTT.

The chain combines TRBV4-1 with TRBJ2-7; D could derive from TRBD1 or TRBD2 (5 bases each). The CDR3 consists of 14 residues. In germline, CDR1 is MGHRA, CDR2 YSYEKL. V lost 4 bases to trimming and J lost 2 bases, with 12 bases between them. Here the CDR3 DNA reads TGCGCCAGCAGCCTCCCGGGACGGCCCTACGAGCAGTACTTC. As protein: CASSLPGRPYEQYF.

The chain recombines TRBV6-5 with TRBJ1-4; D unresolved. Germline lookup yields CDR1 MNHEY and CDR2 SVGAGI. The germline V and J ends were trimmed by 4 bases and 7 bases, with 10 bases remaining between them. CDR3 length equals 13 residues. CDR3 protein: CASSCGPIEKLFF. The CDR3 nucleotides are TGTGCCAGCAGTTGCGGCCCGATTGAAAAACTGTTTTTT.

This clone has a single count. This rearrangement joins TRBV4-1 to TRBJ2-7; the D is unclear. There are 13 residues in the CDR3. From germline, CDR1 is MGHRA and CDR2 YSYEKL. V shed 1 base and J shed 3 bases, with 7 bases lying between them. The CDR3 spells CASSQVDGYEQYF. CDR3 DNA sequence: TGCGCCAGCAGCCAAGTAGATGGCTACGAGCAGTACTTC.

J is TRBJ1-5 and V is TRBV23-1; 8 positions match TRBD1. TRBV23-1 is treated as an ORF (open reading frame) with a function not yet certain. The ends lost 0 bases at V and 6 bases at J; junction bases unmatched: 7. This CDR3 spans 16 amino acids. The CDR3 region is CASSQSWETGVQPQHF. The CDR3 bases are TGCGCCAGCAGTCAATCGTGGGAGACAGGGGTTCAGCCCCAGCATTTT.

The rearrangement links TRBV4-1 to TRBJ2-5, with D possibly TRBD2 on 5 matching bases. The CDR3 runs to 13 residues. Germline-derived CDR1 and CDR2 are MGHRA and YSYEKL. Trimming took off 4 bases at V and 5 bases at J, with 11 bases between the two ends. The CDR3 region is CASSRQRGETQYF. The CDR3 DNA sequence: TGCGCCAGCAGCCGCCAGAGAGGGGAGACCCAGTACTTC.

This rearrangement joins TRBV6-5 to TRBJ2-5; TRBD2 aligns across 9 bases. Germline assignment: CDR1 MNHEY and CDR2 SVGAGI. This CDR3 region has 14 residues. Unmatched junction bases numbered 7, after V lost 6 bases and J lost 5 bases. This CDR3 is CASRGGGAVETQYF. For the CDR3, the DNA is TGTGCCAGCAGGGGCGGGGGGGCCGTGGAGACCCAGTACTTC.

This clone showed up just a few times. The chain uses TRBV27 and TRBJ2-6; 7 nucleotides align to TRBD1. J lost 4 bases, V lost 6 bases, and 6 bases had no gene match. This CDR3 comprises 15 residues. Germline V gene lookup returns CDR1 MNHEY and CDR2 SMNVEV (reference sequence). The CDR3 reads CASSRGQSGANVLTF. CDR3 nucleotides: TGTGCCAGCAGCCGGGGACAGTCGGGGGCCAACGTCCTGACTTTC.

This clone turned up a few times. The CDR3 reads CASQSNTEAFF. The DNA for the CDR3 is TGTGCCAGTCAGAGCAACACTGAAGCTTTCTTT. This chain joins TRBV27 and TRBJ1-1; D unresolved. V lost 9 bases and J 2 bases, leaving 7 bases between the germline ends. The CDR3 consists of 11 residues. Germline-derived CDR1 and CDR2 are MNHEY and SMNVEV (reference sequence).

The chain recombines TRBV11-2 with TRBJ2-7, with TRBD2 matching over 11 bases. The V and J ends lost 0 bases and 5 bases, in that order; junction bases with no gene match: 6. The CDR3 runs to 16 residues. Germline V lookup: CDR1 SGHAT, CDR2 FQNNGV. The CDR3 reads CASSLEASGGLNEQYF. The CDR3 nucleotides read TGTGCCAGCAGCTTAGAGGCTAGCGGGGGGCTCAACGAGCAGTACTTC.

In this sample, this clone turned up a few times. The chain links TRBV7-6 to TRBJ2-1, with D uncertain. This CDR3 region has 14 residues. The ends were cut back, 0 bases at V and 4 bases at J, with 7 bases in the middle. Looked up from germline, CDR1 is SGHVS and CDR2 is FNYEAQ. CDR3: CASSLAGSYNEQFF. The CDR3 DNA sequence: TGTGCCAGCAGCTTAGCGGGTTCGTACAATGAGCAGTTCTTC.

V gene TRBV19 combines with J gene TRBJ2-1; 9 nucleotides align to TRBD2. Trimming removed 5 bases from V and 5 bases from J; junction bases left unmatched: 10. Germline V lookup: CDR1 LNHDA, CDR2 SQIVND (reference sequence). The CDR3 is made up of 16 amino acids. The CDR3, as DNA: TGTGCCAGTAGTCAGGGGCTAGCGGGGCGCCACAATGAGCAGTTCTTC. Translating gives CASSQGLAGRHNEQFF.

The chain couples TRBV4-1 to TRBJ2-1; no definite D call. Per the germline V gene, CDR1 is MGHRA and CDR2 is YSYEKL. CDR3 length equals 17 residues. Trimming cost V 3 bases and J 0 bases, with 15 bases left between them. CDR3 nucleotide sequence: TGCGCCAGCAGCCAGATTCTCCGGACCAGCTCCTACAATGAGCAGTTCTTC. It encodes CASSQILRTSSYNEQFF.

This rearrangement joins TRBV29-1 to TRBJ2-5, with 9 bases matching TRBD2. The CDR3 runs 17 residues. Germline CDR1 is SQVTM and CDR2 is ANQGSEA. Unmatched junction bases numbered 11, after V lost 3 bases and J lost 0 bases. The CDR3 loop reads CSVDASGGLKYQETQYF. The CDR3, as DNA: TGCAGCGTTGATGCCAGCGGGGGGCTTAAGTACCAAGAGACCCAGTACTTC.

The count of this clone is one. The chain uses TRBV5-1 and TRBJ1-2; the match to TRBD1 covers 10 bases. Germline assignment: CDR1 SGHRS and CDR2 YFSETQ. V shed 0 bases, J shed 6 bases, and the junction held 14 bases outside the gene matches. The CDR3 contains 18 residues. CDR3 in amino acids: CASSLGLLPDRGMDGYTF. CDR3 DNA: TGCGCCAGCAGCTTGGGATTGTTGCCGGACAGGGGGATGGATGGCTACACCTTC.

This rearrangement joins TRBV29-1 to TRBJ1-2, with D perhaps matching TRBD1 (5 bases). V dropped 5 bases and J dropped 7 bases, with 11 bases sitting between them. From germline, CDR1 is SQVTM and CDR2 ANQGSEA. The CDR3 has 11 amino acids. CDR3 DNA: TGCAGCGTTAAAGCAGGGTTTGGCTACACCTTC. It is translated as CSVKAGFGYTF. The full variable domain, completed using reference TRBV29-1 and TRBJ1-2, is SAVISQKPSRDICQRGTSLTIQCQVDSQVTMMFWYRQQPGQSLTLIATANQGSEATYESGFVIDKFPISRPNLTFSTLTVSNMSPEDSSIYLCSVKAGFGYTFGSGTRLTVV.

This clone showed up just a few times. The genes are TRBV19 and TRBJ2-7; D unclear. This CDR3 has 13 amino acids. With 5 bases removed from V and 3 bases from J, the gap between germline ends came to 11 bases. The germline V gene has CDR1 LNHDA and CDR2 SQIVND (reference sequence). DNA of the CDR3: TGTGCCAGTAGTTCCGCCCCCTACTACGAGCAGTACTTC. As protein: CASSSAPYYEQYF.

As to this clone: This CDR3 is also generated by other DNA sequences in the sample. The chain is built from TRBV6-5 and TRBJ2-2, with D maybe TRBD1 (6 bases). CDR1 and CDR2 from the germline V gene are MNHEY and SVGAGI. The CDR3 sequence is 13 residues long. V shed 6 bases and J shed 5 bases, with 10 bases lying between them. CDR3 loop: CASSLQGTGELFF. CDR3 DNA sequence: TGTGCCAGCAGCCTACAGGGAACCGGGGAGCTGTTTTTT.

V is TRBV7-6 and J is TRBJ2-1; D is uncertain. There are 13 residues in the CDR3. The V gene's germline CDR1 is SGHVS and CDR2 FNYEAQ. V was trimmed by 3 bases and J by 8 bases, leaving 11 bases between them. CDR3 nucleotide sequence: TGTGCCAGCAGCTTGGTAGGGCAGGATGAGCAGTTCTTC. Amino acids: CASSLVGQDEQFF.

This rearrangement joins TRBV4-1 to TRBJ1-5; D not resolved. CDR3 length: 15 residues. Germline values: CDR1 MGHRA, CDR2 YSYEKL. The V end was cut by 2 bases, the J end by 3 bases, with 11 bases between. The CDR3 DNA sequence: TGCGCCAGCAGCCAAACCGGGATCGCCAATCAGCCCCAGCATTTT. Translating it yields CASSQTGIANQPQHF.

The chain combines TRBV25-1 with TRBJ2-3; 9 bases agree with TRBD1. The CDR3 runs 12 residues. CDR1 is MGHDK, CDR2 SYGVNS, per germline. Trimming removed 11 bases from V and 6 bases from J; junction bases left unmatched: 6. This CDR3 is CACTGGRDTQYF. CDR3 nucleotides: TGTGCCTGCACAGGGGGCAGGGATACGCAGTATTTT.

The chain joins TRBV5-1 to TRBJ2-7; no firm D call. The V and J ends lost 1 base and 7 bases respectively, with 9 bases between them. Germline CDR1 is SGHRS and CDR2 is YFSETQ. The CDR3 loop spans 12 amino acids. The CDR3 sequence: CASSLPAREQYF. CDR3 nucleotides: TGCGCCAGCAGCTTGCCCGCAAGGGAGCAGTACTTC.

The J gene is TRBJ2-1, the V gene TRBV15, with D possibly matching TRBD2 (5 bases). Trimming stripped 6 bases from V and 6 bases from J, with 15 bases between. Germline CDR1 LNHNV, CDR2 YYDKDF (reference sequence). This CDR3 is built from 14 residues. The CDR3 sequence: CATRTPTGSNEQFF. CDR3 nucleotide sequence: TGTGCCACCAGGACCCCAACGGGGAGCAATGAGCAGTTCTTC.

The chain joins TRBV9 to TRBJ1-2; D is unresolved. The CDR3 spans 13 residues. Germline-derived CDR1 and CDR2 are SGDLS and YYNGEE. V was clipped by 0 bases and J by 6 bases, with 9 bases between them. CDR3 region: CASSVGAFDGYTF. The DNA of the CDR3 is TGTGCCAGCAGCGTAGGTGCGTTCGATGGCTACACCTTC.

Points on this clone: Other nucleotide sequences from this sample produce the same CDR3. The chain joins TRBV10-2 to TRBJ2-7, with TRBD2 identical over 7 bases. This CDR3 comprises 13 residues. Per the germline V gene, CDR1 is WSHSY and CDR2 is SAAADI. Trimming at V came to 2 bases and at J to 2 bases, leaving 0 bases not matched to a gene. DNA for the CDR3: TGCGCCAGCAGTGAGCGGGGGGCCTACGAGCAGTACTTC. It yields the protein CASSERGAYEQYF.

The chain joins TRBV6-5 to TRBJ1-6, with 9 nucleotides matching TRBD1. V dropped 3 bases and J dropped 1; count of bases not matched to a gene: 1. Germline-derived CDR1 and CDR2 are MNHEY and SVGAGI. The CDR3 is 16 amino acids. Here the CDR3 DNA reads TGTGCCAGCAGTTATGACAGGGGGTCCTATAATTCACCCCTCCACTTT. Translating it yields CASSYDRGSYNSPLHF.

The chain joins TRBV13 to TRBJ1-2; TRBD1 aligns across 8 bases. Germline CDR1 and CDR2: PRHDT and FYEKMQ (reference sequence). This CDR3 is 13 amino acids long. Trimming at V came to 5 bases and at J to 6 bases, leaving 5 bases not matched to a gene. In nucleotides, the CDR3 is TGTGCCAGCAGCGCGACAGGGGAACATGGCTACACCTTC. It translates to CASSATGEHGYTF.

This chain's CDR3 is CASSILGQDNQPQHF. The CDR3 nucleotides are TGTGCCAGTAGTATATTGGGACAGGATAATCAGCCCCAGCATTTT. This chain uses TRBV19 with TRBJ1-5; TRBD1 matches at 8 bases. Trimming took 2 bases from V and 4 from J; bases not matched to a gene: 4. This CDR3 contains 15 residues. CDR1 is LNHDA, CDR2 SQIVND, per germline (reference sequence).